Each of the 30 T cell receptor beta chains below was sequenced from the same sample in a study of T cell responses to AZD1222 COVID-19 vaccine. Data came from immunoSEQ multiplex PCR; TCRdb stores just in-frame clones and leaves some out. The sample includes approximately 130,000 clones, about nine tenths of them seen just once. Source: peripheral blood, taken 28 days after the second AZD1222 dose. These receptors all stem from an adult who received the AZD1222 COVID-19 vaccine.

The chain recombines TRBV5-5 with TRBJ1-5; the D is unclear. V was shortened by 4 bases and J by 4 bases, with 18 bases between the two germline ends. CDR3 length equals 16 residues. CDR1 and CDR2 from the germline V gene are SGHKS and YYEKEE (reference sequence). CDR3: CASSPNAGVGNQPQHF. The CDR3 DNA follows: TGTGCCAGCAGCCCGAACGCCGGTGTTGGGAATCAGCCCCAGCATTTT.

This chain connects TRBV19 to TRBJ1-2, with D possibly being TRBD1 (6 bases). The CDR3 runs to 13 residues. Trimming left V 4 bases short and J 7 bases short, with 13 bases between. Looked up from germline, CDR1 is LNHDA and CDR2 is SQIVND (reference sequence). The CDR3 is CASSSRGWGGYTF. Here the CDR3 DNA reads TGTGCCAGTAGTAGCAGGGGCTGGGGTGGCTACACCTTC.

This rearrangement joins TRBV18 to TRBJ1-4; 7 positions match TRBD1. CDR3 length: 15 residues. Looked up from germline, CDR1 is KGHSH and CDR2 is LQKENI. The V gene end was trimmed by 3 bases and the J gene end by 4 bases; junction bases not matched to a gene: 5. CDR3 coding DNA: TGTGCCAGCTCACCCCGACAGGGCTATAATGAAAAACTGTTTTTT. Its protein is CASSPRQGYNEKLFF. Full variable domain (missing parts from reference TRBV18 and TRBJ1-4): NAGVMQNPRHLVRRRGQEARLRCSPMKGHSHVYWYRQLPEEGLKFMVYLQKENIIDESGMPKERFSAEFPKEGPSILRIQQVVRGDSAAYFCASSPRQGYNEKLFFGSGTQLSVL.

This chain connects TRBV6-2 or TRBV6-3 to TRBJ2-7; D remains ambiguous. CDR1 is MNHEY and CDR2 is SVGEGT in the germline V gene. V gave up 6 bases and J gave up 0 bases, with 15 bases separating them. The CDR3 has 15 residues. CDR3 residues: CASSTTSGSSYEQYF. CDR3 coding DNA: TGTGCCAGCAGCACTACGTCGGGTAGCTCCTACGAGCAGTACTTC.

The chain links TRBV5-6 to TRBJ2-7; D is unresolved. The CDR3 runs 16 residues. V lost 1 base to trimming and J lost 2 bases, with 16 bases between them. Germline V gene sequence: CDR1 SGHDT, CDR2 YYEEEE. The chain's CDR3 is CASSLRSFWGPYEQYF. The CDR3 nucleotides read TGTGCCAGCAGCTTGCGTAGTTTCTGGGGTCCCTACGAGCAGTACTTC.

This clone was seen just once. The V call is TRBV4-3, the J call TRBJ2-7; D is ambiguous. CDR3 size: 19 residues. Germline-derived CDR1 and CDR2 are LGHNA and YSLEER. Trimming took 0 bases from V and 0 from J, leaving 21 bases between them. DNA for the CDR3: TGCGCCAGCAGCCAAGATCACGCTAGTGAACAGTTTAGCTCCTACGAGCAGTACTTC. It yields the protein CASSQDHASEQFSSYEQYF.

With regard to this clone: The sample has other DNA sequences that encode this CDR3 too. V is TRBV5-1 and J is TRBJ1-1, with TRBD1 matching over 7 bases. V lost 3 bases and J lost 1; bases outside the gene matches: 3. The CDR3 is 14 amino acids. The germline gives CDR1 SGHRS, CDR2 YFSETQ. The CDR3 reads CASSSGQPNTEAFF. CDR3 bases: TGCGCCAGCAGCTCGGGACAGCCGAACACTGAAGCTTTCTTT. Drawing the rest from reference TRBV5-1 and TRBJ1-1, the complete variable domain is KAGVTQTPRYLIKTRGQQVTLSCSPISGHRSVSWYQQTPGQGLQFLFEYFSETQRNKGNFPGRFSGRQFSNSRSEMNVSTLELGDSALYLCASSSGQPNTEAFFGQGTRLTVV.

The rearrangement uses TRBV19 and TRBJ2-1; TRBD1 matches at 8 bases. J lost 6 bases, V lost 5 bases, and 6 bases had no gene match. CDR3 length: 14 amino acids. Germline assignment: CDR1 LNHDA and CDR2 SQIVND (reference sequence). The CDR3 region has the DNA TGTGCCAGTAGTCCCGGGACAGGATTCAATGAGCAGTTCTTC. It specifies CASSPGTGFNEQFF. Using reference TRBV19 and TRBJ2-1 for the parts outside the CDR3, the full variable domain is DGGITQSPKYLFRKEGQNVTLSCEQNLNHDAMYWYRQDPGQGLRLIYYSQIVNDFQKGDIAEGYSVSREKKESFPLTVTSAQKNPTAFYLCASSPGTGFNEQFFGPGTRLTVL.

The chain recombines TRBV19 with TRBJ1-2, with TRBD1 matching 7 bases. Germline CDR1 is LNHDA and CDR2 is SQIVND (reference sequence). The CDR3 has 15 residues. The trim removed 3 bases at V and 7 bases at J, leaving 11 bases unmatched. CDR3 DNA: TGTGCCAGTAGTATGAACGTTGGACAGGTGGGTGGCTACACCTTC. It encodes CASSMNVGQVGGYTF.

V usage is TRBV25-1 and J usage is TRBJ2-3; 9 nucleotides match TRBD2. Trimming removed 8 bases from V and 3 bases from J; junction bases left unmatched: 9. The CDR3 is 15 amino acids. Germline loops: CDR1 MGHDK, CDR2 SYGVNS. CDR3 in DNA: TGTGCCAGCGCCAGGACTAGCGATGTGACAGATACGCAGTATTTT. Translating it yields CASARTSDVTDTQYF. The full variable domain, in which reference TRBV25-1 and TRBJ2-3 provide the parts outside the CDR3, is EADIYQTPRYLVIGTGKKITLECSQTMGHDKMYWYQQDPGMELHLIHYSYGVNSTEKGDLSSESTVSRIRTEHFPLTLESARPSHTSQYLCASARTSDVTDTQYFGPGTRLTVL.

The rearrangement joins TRBV30 to TRBJ2-3, with 7 bases identical to TRBD2. Unmatched junction bases numbered 2, after V lost 0 bases and J lost 2 bases. The CDR3 covers 14 residues. Germline lookup yields CDR1 GTSNPN and CDR2 SVGIG (reference sequence). CDR3 bases: TGTGCCTGGAGTGTAGCGGGGTACACAGATACGCAGTATTTT. It is translated as CAWSVAGYTDTQYF.

For the CDR3, the DNA is TGTGCCAGCAGCCAAGACGGCAGTTTCAATCAGCCCCAGCATTTT. Protein: CASSQDGSFNQPQHF. The rearrangement links TRBV3-1 (or the pseudogene TRBV3-2) to TRBJ1-5; the D is unclear. Germline CDR1 LGHDT, CDR2 YNNKEL (reference sequence). Trimming pared 0 bases from V and 3 bases from J, leaving 9 bases between. This CDR3 has 15 amino acids.

V gene TRBV11-2 combines with J gene TRBJ2-3, with no clear D. Germline V CDR1 and CDR2: SGHAT, FQNNGV. The CDR3 contains 13 residues. The ends were cut back, 3 bases at V and 6 bases at J, with 10 bases in the middle. CDR3 bases: TGTGCCAGCAGCTTCCGAACTCCGGATACGCAGTATTTT. Its translation is CASSFRTPDTQYF.

This sequence joins TRBV21-1 and TRBJ1-1. TRBV21-1 is annotated as a pseudogene. This CDR3 comprises 16 residues. CDR3 DNA sequence: TGTGCCAGCAATCGGGTAACATGTTTAGGGAACACTGAAGCTTTCTTT. Translation: CASNRVTCLGNTEAFF.

The chain carries TRBV6-6 and TRBJ1-4, with 9 bases lining up with TRBD1. Unmatched junction bases numbered 8, after V lost 10 bases and J lost 8 bases. The CDR3 is 13 residues long. In germline, CDR1 is MNHNY, CDR2 SVGAGI (reference sequence). This CDR3 reads CATRRQGEEKLFF. The CDR3 bases are TGTGCCACCCGGAGACAGGGGGAGGAAAAACTGTTTTTT.

The V call is TRBV9, the J call TRBJ1-2, with 7 nucleotides matching TRBD1. V lost 1 base, J lost 5 bases, and 8 bases stayed unmatched. Germline V CDR1 and CDR2: SGDLS, YYNGEE. This CDR3 has 15 residues. The CDR3 loop reads CASSVRGTDSYGYTF. DNA for the CDR3: TGTGCCAGCAGCGTAAGAGGGACAGACTCTTATGGCTACACCTTC.

The J gene is TRBJ1-2, the V gene TRBV7-2; D gene unclear. The V and J ends lost 4 bases and 4 bases respectively, with 13 bases between them. The germline V gene has CDR1 SGHTA and CDR2 FQGNSA. The CDR3 loop spans 14 amino acids. The CDR3 spells CASSSSGRLYGYTF. CDR3 bases: TGTGCCAGCAGCTCCTCGGGTCGGCTCTATGGCTACACCTTC.

The count of this clone is one. The V call is TRBV4-2, the J call TRBJ2-1; 10 positions match TRBD2. The germline V gene has CDR1 LGHNA and CDR2 YNFKEQ. The CDR3 spans 17 residues. The trim removed 0 bases at V and 3 bases at J, leaving 5 bases unmatched. The DNA of the CDR3 is TGTGCCAGCAGCCAAGATGGGCAGCGGGGGGGCTACAATGAGCAGTTCTTC. Translated: CASSQDGQRGGYNEQFF.

J is TRBJ2-4 and V is TRBV5-1; perhaps TRBD2 as D (7 bases). V lost 2 bases to trimming and J lost 1 base, with 19 bases between them. Germline lookup yields CDR1 SGHRS and CDR2 YFSETQ. The CDR3 contains 18 residues. As DNA, the CDR3 is TGCGCCAGCAGCTTCGGCCTAGCGGTAGACAGGGCCAAAAACATTCAGTACTTC. Amino acid sequence: CASSFGLAVDRAKNIQYF.

This clone showed up just once. CDR3 loop: CAWRATRESGYTF. The CDR3 DNA is TGTGCCTGGAGGGCAACGAGGGAGAGTGGCTACACCTTC. The chain carries TRBV30 and TRBJ1-2; no clear D. The CDR3 runs 13 residues. Germline CDR1 is GTSNPN and CDR2 is SVGIG (reference sequence). Trimming shortened V by 3 bases and J by 7 bases, and 15 bases separated the two germline ends.

This rearrangement joins TRBV7-2 to TRBJ1-1, with 9 nucleotides matching TRBD1. CDR1 is SGHTA and CDR2 is FQGNSA in the germline V gene. Germline trimming cut 2 bases from V and 1 base from J; bases unmatched to any gene: 2. The CDR3 sequence is 15 residues long. As DNA, the CDR3 is TGTGCCAGCAGCTTACGGACAGGGGAGAACACTGAAGCTTTCTTT. Its protein is CASSLRTGENTEAFF. Based on the CDR3 plus reference TRBV7-2 and TRBJ1-1, the full variable domain is GAGVSQSPSNKVTEKGKDVELRCDPISGHTALYWYRQSLGQGLEFLIYFQGNSAPDKSGLPSDRFSAERTGGSVSTLTIQRTQQEDSAVYLCASSLRTGENTEAFFGQGTRLTVV.

The V and J genes are TRBV4-2 and TRBJ2-5; D may match TRBD1 or TRBD2 (5 bases each). V shed 0 bases and J shed 1 base, with 15 bases lying between them. The germline V gene has CDR1 LGHNA and CDR2 YNFKEQ. The CDR3 is 17 residues long. The CDR3 here is CASSQERFQGPQETQYF. The CDR3 region has the DNA TGTGCCAGCAGCCAAGAAAGGTTCCAGGGACCCCAAGAGACCCAGTACTTC.

This clone was counted once. The chain recombines TRBV4-1 with TRBJ1-3; D may be TRBD1 (5 bases). Germline V gene sequence: CDR1 MGHRA, CDR2 YSYEKL. V lost 0 bases to trimming and J lost 1 base, with 13 bases between them. CDR3 size: 17 residues. The CDR3 DNA is TGCGCCAGCAGCCAAGATCCCGCGACAGTATCTGGAAACACCATATATTTT. It encodes CASSQDPATVSGNTIYF.

The table lists this clone with many counts. This chain connects TRBV30 to TRBJ2-2, with D hard to call. Germline V gives CDR1 GTSNPN, CDR2 SVGIG (reference sequence). This CDR3 comprises 15 residues. The V gene lost 4 bases and the J gene lost 4 bases, with 16 bases spanning the gap. The CDR3 DNA reads as TGTGCCTGGATGGGTGGGCTCCCTAGCACCGGGGAGCTGTTTTTT. This encodes CAWMGGLPSTGELFF.

CDR3 nucleotide sequence: TGTGCCTGGAGTGCCGACTGGACAGATACGCAGTATTTT. Its translation: CAWSADWTDTQYF. The chain recombines TRBV30 with TRBJ2-3, with unresolved D. The CDR3 loop spans 13 amino acids. V was cut by 1 base and J by 3 bases, with 8 bases left in between. Germline loops: CDR1 GTSNPN, CDR2 SVGIG (reference sequence).

This chain links TRBV7-9 with TRBJ1-4, with a possible D match to TRBD1 (5 bases). V was shortened by 3 bases and J by 6 bases, with 8 bases between the two germline ends. This CDR3 has 13 amino acids. The V gene's germline CDR1 is SEHNR and CDR2 FQNEAQ (reference sequence). CDR3 sequence: CASSFTGDEKLFF. The DNA for the CDR3 is TGTGCCAGCAGCTTCACAGGCGATGAAAAACTGTTTTTT.

The chain joins TRBV10-2 to TRBJ2-5; 7 bases line up with TRBD2. The germline V gene encodes CDR1 WSHSY and CDR2 SAAADI. The junction had 7 bases not matched to a gene; V was cut back by 3 bases and J by 3 bases. This CDR3 has 15 amino acids. CDR3 amino acids: CASSDSVAGEETQYF. The CDR3 bases are TGCGCCAGCAGTGATAGCGTCGCGGGGGAAGAGACCCAGTACTTC.

This sequence joins TRBV10-2 and TRBJ1-6; 7 bases align to TRBD1. Germline trimming cut 4 bases from V and 7 bases from J; bases unmatched to any gene: 10. CDR1 and CDR2 from the germline V gene are WSHSY and SAAADI. CDR3 length: 16 amino acids. CDR3: CASSGTGLIRNSPLHF. The CDR3 DNA follows: TGCGCCAGCAGTGGGACAGGCTTAATTCGCAATTCACCCCTCCACTTT.

The table lists this clone with a count of one. This chain joins TRBV2 and TRBJ1-1; the match to TRBD1 covers 7 bases. CDR1 and CDR2 from the germline V gene are SNHLY and FYNNEI. Unmatched junction bases numbered 4, after V lost 6 bases and J lost 0 bases. The CDR3 sequence is 14 residues long. CDR3 loop: CASRPDRVNTEAFF. Here the CDR3 DNA reads TGTGCCAGCAGGCCTGACAGGGTGAACACTGAAGCTTTCTTT.

This clone was detected once. V gene TRBV6-5 combines with J gene TRBJ1-1; tentative D call: TRBD1 (5 bases). From germline, CDR1 is MNHEY and CDR2 SVGAGI. V lost 5 bases, J lost 1 base, and 11 bases lay in between. The CDR3 is made up of 14 amino acids. The CDR3 nucleotides are TGTGCCAGCAGTCATTTACAGGAGAACACTGAAGCTTTCTTT. It specifies CASSHLQENTEAFF.